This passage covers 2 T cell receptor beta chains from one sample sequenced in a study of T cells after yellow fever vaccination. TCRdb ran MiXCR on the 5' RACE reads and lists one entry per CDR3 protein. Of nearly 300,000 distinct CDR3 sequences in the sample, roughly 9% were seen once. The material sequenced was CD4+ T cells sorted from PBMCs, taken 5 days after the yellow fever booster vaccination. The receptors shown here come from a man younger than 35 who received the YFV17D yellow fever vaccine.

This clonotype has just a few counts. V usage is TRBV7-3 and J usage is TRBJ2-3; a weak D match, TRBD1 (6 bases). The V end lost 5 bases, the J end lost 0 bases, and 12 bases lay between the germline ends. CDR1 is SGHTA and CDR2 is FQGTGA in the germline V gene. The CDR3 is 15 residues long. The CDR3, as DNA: TGTGCCAGCAGCCCTAACAGGGCTAGCACAGATACGCAGTATTTT. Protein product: CASSPNRASTDTQYF.

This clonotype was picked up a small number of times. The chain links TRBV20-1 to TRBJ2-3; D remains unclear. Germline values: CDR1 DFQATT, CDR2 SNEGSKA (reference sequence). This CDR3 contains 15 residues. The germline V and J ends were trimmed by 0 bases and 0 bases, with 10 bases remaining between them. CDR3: CSARDPWMSTDTQYF. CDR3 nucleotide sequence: TGCAGTGCTAGAGATCCTTGGATGAGCACAGATACGCAGTATTTT.